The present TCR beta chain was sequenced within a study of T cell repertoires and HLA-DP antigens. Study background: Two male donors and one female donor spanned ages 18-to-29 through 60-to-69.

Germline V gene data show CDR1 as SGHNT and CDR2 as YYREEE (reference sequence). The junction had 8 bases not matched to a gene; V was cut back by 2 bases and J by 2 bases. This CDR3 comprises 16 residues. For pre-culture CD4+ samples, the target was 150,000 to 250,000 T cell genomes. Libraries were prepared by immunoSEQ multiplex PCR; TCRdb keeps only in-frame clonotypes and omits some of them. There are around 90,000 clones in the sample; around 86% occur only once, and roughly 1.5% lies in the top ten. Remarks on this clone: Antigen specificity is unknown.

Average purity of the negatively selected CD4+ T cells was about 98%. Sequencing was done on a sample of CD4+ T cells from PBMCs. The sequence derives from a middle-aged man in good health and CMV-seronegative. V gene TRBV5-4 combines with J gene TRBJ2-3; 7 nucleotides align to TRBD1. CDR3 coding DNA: TGTGCCAGCAGCTTCGCTTGGGACAGATTCACAGATACGCAGTATTTT. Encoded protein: CASSFAWDRFTDTQYF.